This TCR beta chain stems from a study of shared clonotypes between healthy human individuals (dated by TCRdb to 2018 to 2020). At the level of the whole study: A couple of women and three men aged 18 to 49 years were included in the cohort. To estimate repertoire size and how much clonotype sharing occurs between individuals, the study deeply sequenced the blood TCR repertoires of roughly 5 healthy adults. Different laboratories and diverse techniques were used to prepare libraries and sequence TCR repertoires, to increase sequencing depth and limit assay-specific biases. Per donor, leukapheresis produced somewhere between about 0.8 and 9.5 billion PBMCs.

Study-wide conclusions, independent of this receptor: Because the study included only a small number of donors, the genetic and exposure-history diversity represented was limited. Sampling was restricted to blood, and TCR repertoires in tissues likely differ from the TCR repertoires found in blood. Pairwise subsampling indicated that sequencing depth was expected to affect the degree of clonotype sharing among donors.

Using the deep immunoSEQ assay, TCR CDR3 regions were amplified from genomic DNA by multiplex PCR. For each cell subset, the extracted genomic DNA was distributed evenly across all wells of several immunoSEQ 96-well plates, and each plate served as one replicate. For unsorted PBMC, each replicate PCR was loaded with approximately 320 ng genomic DNA, equivalent to 30,000 or so T cell genomes. Ten immunoSEQ deep assay plates were used to sequence the unsorted PBMC genomic DNA. Purified libraries were measured with a Qubit 3.0 fluorometer, size-checked on a Bioanalyzer 2100, and measured again with the KAPA Library Quantification kit. Every immunoSEQ 96-well plate was sequenced on a separate single-read 150-cycle Illumina NextSeq 550 flow cell. For the original study's pipeline: Because the immunoSEQ output included only junctional sequences and no quality scores, the filtering could not be the same as the filtering used for full-length reads. Sequences were annotated with PyIR, a Python wrapper for IgBLAST v1.9, using IMGT germline references to assign V/J genes and CDR3. Reads with weak V/J assignments (E-value above 1e-6), missing CDR3, stop codons, out-of-frame junctions, or ambiguous translated residues were removed. V3J clonotypes were defined as sequences sharing an identical inferred V gene, J gene, and CDR3 amino acid sequence. The percentage overlap between two repertoires was calculated by dividing the number of shared unique clonotypes by the size of the smaller repertoire. RTK rarefaction, the Chao1 estimator, and Recon v2.1 estimates of unobserved clonotypes were used to assess repertoire richness. Entries here come from immuneACCESS through TCRdb and include only in-frame sequences with V and J called. Some clones fail to appear in such tables; in the studies checked, an unresolved V gene covers under half of the shortfall, and the cause of the remainder is unknown. V, J and clone size are taken as reported in that table, and D and trimming were inferred from the DNA itself. A total of 400,000 to 600,000 clones appear in this sample, roughly 77% of them only once. Over 10% of the sample belongs to the ten largest clones.

Remarks on this clone: No cognate antigen has been identified for it. Per-nucleotide qualities are absent, and no much larger clonotype sits a single base away.

The germline V end is reduced by 6 bases and the J end by 6 bases; junction bases left unmatched: 6. Spanning cysteine to phenylalanine, the CDR3 consists of 15 amino acids. Only the CDR3 portion is preserved as DNA: 45 bases, with reading frame beginning at the first base. In the germline V gene, CDR1 corresponds to SNHLY and CDR2 to FYNNEI. The donors were healthy, HIV-negative adults with no recently reported acute infections or vaccinations. Every donor was a Caucasian adult living in Nashville, Tennessee, USA. For unsorted samples, tens of millions of PBMCs were counted, and genomic DNA was extracted using the QIAamp DNA Blood Mini kit. Blood was obtained by leukapheresis, after which PBMCs were separated by Ficoll-Histopaque density gradient centrifugation and cryopreserved in liquid nitrogen vapor phase.

The source material was PBMCs. The receptor's source is a woman in her forties in good health. Some clones in this sample may be carry-over from other donors' samples. The chain is encoded by TRBV2 joined to TRBJ2-2; 11 bases in the junction line up with TRBD2. Here is the DNA: TGTGCCAGCAGGCGACTAGCGGGAAAGGCCGGGGAGCTGTTTTTT. Translated, it reads CASRRLAGKAGELFF.